This record concerns one T cell receptor beta chain sequence. Assay used: immunoSEQ multiplex PCR; TCRdb lists only in-frame clones, some missing. This table has more than 45,000 clones, 85% to 90% appearing once. This specimen belongs to a study of blood T cell repertoires in COVID-19. V shed 5 bases and J 2 bases; nucleotides not matched to a gene: 2. CDR1 LNHDA and CDR2 SQIVND come from the germline V gene (reference sequence). This CDR3 has 14 amino acids. What was sequenced was peripheral blood. The clonotype was recovered from a man aged 35-49 years with active COVID-19. The chain combines TRBV19 with TRBJ2-1, with 8 positions matching TRBD1. CDR3 nucleotide sequence: TGTGCCAGTAGTCCAGGGGGCACCTACAATGAGCAGTTCTTC. Translating it yields CASSPGGTYNEQFF.